This TCR beta chain was found in a study of blood T cell repertoires in COVID-19. Sequenced by immunoSEQ multiplex PCR; TCRdb stores in-frame clones only, minus some. The sample records 60,000 to 80,000 clones, approximately 78% being singletons. This CDR3 comprises 18 residues. This receptor was identified in a middle-aged woman with acute COVID-19. Sequenced input: PBMCs or T cells enriched from blood (not recorded which). The chain employs TRBV12-2 and TRBJ2-3; the DNA was not used to check the table's D call, TRBD2. TRBV12-2 is a listed pseudogene. CDR3 DNA: TGTGCAAGTCGCTTACCCTCCCGGACTAGCGGGAACACAGATACGCAGTATTTT. Translation: CASRLPSRTSGNTDTQYF.